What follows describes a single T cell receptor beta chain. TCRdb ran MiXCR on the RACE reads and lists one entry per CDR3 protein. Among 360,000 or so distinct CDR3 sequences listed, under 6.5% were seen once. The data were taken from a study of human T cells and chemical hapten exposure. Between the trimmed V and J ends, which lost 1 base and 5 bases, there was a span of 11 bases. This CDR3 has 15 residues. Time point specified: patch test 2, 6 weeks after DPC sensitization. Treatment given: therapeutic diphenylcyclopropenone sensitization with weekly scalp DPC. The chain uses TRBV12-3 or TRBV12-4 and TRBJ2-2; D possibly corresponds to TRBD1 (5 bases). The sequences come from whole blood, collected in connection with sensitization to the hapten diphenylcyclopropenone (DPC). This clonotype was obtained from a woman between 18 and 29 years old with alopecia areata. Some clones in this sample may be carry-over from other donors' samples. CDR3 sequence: CASSLDQGITGELFF. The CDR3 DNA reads TGTGCCAGCAGTTTAGACCAGGGAATAACCGGGGAGCTGTTTTTT.